The 2 T cell receptor beta chains below come from one sample, sequenced in a study of early T cells in non-severe SARS-CoV-2 infection. TCRdb used MiXCR to reprocess the 5' RACE reads, holding one entry per CDR3 protein. Altogether fewer than 85,000 distinct CDR3 sequences are present, less than 15% being singletons, with the ten largest covering roughly 6%. Sequenced material: whole blood. All receptors come from an adult who was a healthcare worker with PCR-confirmed SARS-CoV-2 infection or an uninfected control (not recorded which).

The CDR3: CASSLAGSKKAFF. The DNA of the CDR3 is TGCGCCAGCAGCTTGGCAGGGAGCAAAAAAGCTTTCTTT. The chain links TRBV5-1 to TRBJ1-1, with D possibly being TRBD1 (5 bases). The CDR3 loop spans 13 amino acids. Germline assignment: CDR1 SGHRS and CDR2 YFSETQ. The V and J ends lost 0 bases and 9 bases respectively, with 12 bases between them.

Here the CDR3 DNA reads TGTGCCAGCCAAAGGCGGGACAAATCTCAGCCCCAGCATTTT. It encodes CASQRRDKSQPQHF. The chain carries TRBV2 and TRBJ1-5; tentative D call: TRBD1 (6 bases). Germline V lookup: CDR1 SNHLY, CDR2 FYNNEI. This CDR3 is built from 14 residues. Trimming removed 8 bases from V and 6 bases from J, with 17 bases in between.